The 32 T cell receptor beta chains in this list originate from one sample, sequenced in a study of CD8 T cells in ankylosing spondylitis. TCRdb reprocessed the 5' RACE reads via MiXCR and lists one record per CDR3 protein. The table shows 250,000 or so distinct CDR3 sequences, with around 25% occurring only once. Sequenced input: blood, either unsorted or a sorted T cell fraction (not recorded which). Receptor source: a male donor with ankylosing spondylitis or in good health (not recorded which).

The chain is built from TRBV5-6 and TRBJ2-1; no definite D call. The CDR3 contains 12 residues. CDR1 is SGHDT, CDR2 YYEEEE, per germline. The ends were cut back, 3 bases at V and 9 bases at J, with 10 bases in the middle. CDR3 sequence: CASSWGQGEQFF. CDR3 nucleotides: TGTGCCAGCAGCTGGGGTCAAGGTGAGCAGTTCTTC.

This clonotype was detected many times. The V gene is TRBV5-6, the J gene TRBJ2-1; D tentatively reads TRBD1 or TRBD2 (5 bases each). There are 17 residues in the CDR3. Germline-derived CDR1 and CDR2 are SGHDT and YYEEEE. V lost 1 base to trimming and J lost 0 bases, with 14 bases between them. The CDR3 loop is CASSLLPGPGSYNEQFF. The CDR3 nucleotides are TGTGCCAGCAGCTTGTTGCCGGGACCGGGCTCCTACAATGAGCAGTTCTTC.

This clonotype has a count of ten or more. The chain links TRBV29-1 to TRBJ1-2; 9 nucleotides line up with TRBD1. The germline V gene encodes CDR1 SQVTM and CDR2 ANQGSEA. The V and J ends lost 6 bases and 2 bases, in that order; junction bases with no gene match: 10. This CDR3 is 15 amino acids long. The CDR3 spells CSVAQGAHYNYGYTF. CDR3 sequence (DNA): TGCAGCGTCGCACAGGGGGCACACTACAACTATGGCTACACCTTC.

This clonotype came up many times. V and J are TRBV29-1 and TRBJ1-1; D is possibly TRBD1 (5 bases). Germline V CDR1 and CDR2: SQVTM, ANQGSEA. CDR3 length: 13 amino acids. With 7 bases removed from V and 1 base from J, the gap between germline ends came to 13 bases. CDR3 nucleotides: TGCAGCGCTAAACCCACAGGGAACACTGAAGCTTTCTTT. Translation: CSAKPTGNTEAFF.

This chain uses TRBV7-8 with TRBJ1-5; maybe TRBD1 (6 bases). The CDR3 spans 16 residues. V was trimmed by 5 bases and J by 3 bases, leaving 17 bases between them. CDR1 is SGHVS and CDR2 is FQNEAQ in the germline V gene. The CDR3 loop reads CASSVNRTGFNQPQHF. As DNA, the CDR3 is TGTGCCAGCAGCGTAAACCGAACAGGGTTCAATCAGCCCCAGCATTTT.

The chain employs TRBV7-6 and TRBJ2-1, with 10 bases fitting TRBD2. J lost 10 bases, V lost 5 bases, and 17 bases had no gene match. Germline assignment: CDR1 SGHVS and CDR2 FNYEAQ. The CDR3 has 17 amino acids. The CDR3 nucleotides are TGTGCCAGCAGCCGACCCAACTTAGCGGGGGGATCGGGAGAGCAGTTCTTC. Translating gives CASSRPNLAGGSGEQFF.

The sample holds many counts of this clonotype. V usage is TRBV4-1 and J usage is TRBJ2-3; 11 bases map to TRBD2. This CDR3 contains 16 residues. Germline CDR1 and CDR2: MGHRA and YSYEKL. V was pared by 4 bases and J by 4 bases, with 7 bases of the junction left unmatched. The CDR3 here is CASSPLAGGPPDTQYF. As DNA, the CDR3 is TGCGCCAGCAGCCCCTTAGCGGGGGGGCCTCCAGATACGCAGTATTTT.

This clonotype was seen only a few times. The chain employs TRBV20-1 and TRBJ2-3, with TRBD2 as a possible D gene (6 bases). Trimming removed 5 bases at V and 6 bases at J, with 18 bases between. Germline CDR1 and CDR2: DFQATT and SNEGSKA (reference sequence). The CDR3 totals 14 residues. The CDR3 coding sequence is TGCAGTGCTTTAGACCGGCGGGATCGGGATACGCAGTATTTT. As protein: CSALDRRDRDTQYF.

There are a few counts of this clonotype. V is TRBV20-1 and J is TRBJ2-2; 13 bases line up with TRBD2. The CDR3 has 16 residues. Germline-derived CDR1 and CDR2 are DFQATT and SNEGSKA (reference sequence). J gave up 6 bases and V 5 bases, and 9 bases lay outside the gene matches. The CDR3 nucleotides are TGCAGTGCTCCGTGGACTAGCGGGGGCCAAGCCGGGGAGCTGTTTTTT. Amino acids: CSAPWTSGGQAGELFF.

The chain joins TRBV12-3 or TRBV12-4 to TRBJ2-1; 8 nucleotides line up with TRBD1. With V trimmed by 6 bases and J by 8 bases, 12 bases remained unmatched. This CDR3 has 15 amino acids. CDR3 DNA: TGTGCCAGCAGCCTCGGACAGGGTGGTTTGGATGAGCAGTTCTTC. Its translation is CASSLGQGGLDEQFF.

Only a few counts were recorded for this clonotype. This sequence joins TRBV15 and TRBJ1-6; 7 nucleotides match TRBD1. CDR1 LNHNV and CDR2 YYDKDF come from the germline V gene (reference sequence). This CDR3 comprises 15 residues. V lost 0 bases, J lost 13 bases, and 9 bases stayed unmatched. CDR3 bases: TGTGCCACCAGCAGAGATCCCGGGACAGAGAACCCCCTCCACTTT. This translates into CATSRDPGTENPLHF. The complete variable domain, with remaining parts taken from reference TRBV15 and TRBJ1-6, reads DAMVIQNPRYQVTQFGKPVTLSCSQTLNHNVMYWYQQKSSQAPKLLFHYYDKDFNNEADTPDNFQSRRPNTSFCFLDIRSPGLGDTAMYLCATSRDPGTENPLHFGNGTRLTVT.

This clonotype was detected ten times or more. This chain links TRBV12-3 or TRBV12-4 with TRBJ1-4; D remains ambiguous. Trimming shortened V by 4 bases and J by 7 bases, and 13 bases separated the two germline ends. This CDR3 spans 14 amino acids. The CDR3 DNA is TGTGCCAGCAGTTCTAGCAGCCCAGGTGAAAAACTGTTTTTT. As protein: CASSSSSPGEKLFF.

CDR3 in amino acids: CASSFGRIYGYTF. As DNA, the CDR3 is TGTGCCAGCAGTTTCGGTCGGATCTATGGCTACACCTTC. The rearrangement joins TRBV12-3 or TRBV12-4 to TRBJ1-2; no definite D call. Trimming cost V 3 bases and J 4 bases, with 9 bases left between them. The CDR3 runs to 13 residues.

The chain carries TRBV18 and TRBJ2-1; 8 bases are shared with TRBD1. With V trimmed by 4 bases and J by 4 bases, 12 bases remained unmatched. Germline V gene sequence: CDR1 KGHSH, CDR2 LQKENI. The length of the CDR3 is 17 residues. The CDR3 DNA is TGTGCCAGCTCACTCTTCCCCCGGGACAGGCCATACAATGAGCAGTTCTTC. This encodes CASSLFPRDRPYNEQFF.

This clonotype was seen a handful of times. This rearrangement joins TRBV20-1 to TRBJ1-1; 9 nucleotides match TRBD1. The V gene end was trimmed by 0 bases and the J gene end by 2 bases; junction bases not matched to a gene: 10. The V gene's germline CDR1 is DFQATT and CDR2 SNEGSKA (reference sequence). The CDR3 sequence is 17 residues long. CDR3 DNA: TGCAGTGCTAGAGATCTGGGACAGGGTGGGAAAAACACTGAAGCTTTCTTT. This codes for CSARDLGQGGKNTEAFF.

The V gene is TRBV18, the J gene TRBJ2-7; weak D call: TRBD2 (5 bases). Germline V lookup: CDR1 KGHSH, CDR2 LQKENI. This CDR3 has 13 residues. V was pared by 4 bases and J by 6 bases, with 13 bases between. CDR3 DNA: TGTGCCAGCTCACTGTACGTAGGAGGCGAGCAGTACTTC. Translated, it gives CASSLYVGGEQYF.

This clonotype was recorded at least ten times. V and J are TRBV10-3 and TRBJ2-7, with a weak D call TRBD1 (6 bases). The germline gives CDR1 ENHRY, CDR2 SYGVKD. CDR3 size: 14 residues. V lost 2 bases to trimming and J lost 6 bases, with 14 bases between them. The CDR3 spells CAISEVAGASEQYF. The CDR3 region has the DNA TGTGCCATCAGTGAGGTGGCAGGGGCCAGCGAGCAGTACTTC.

The chain carries TRBV20-1 and TRBJ2-7; 7 bases fit TRBD1. Germline assignment: CDR1 DFQATT and CDR2 SNEGSKA (reference sequence). CDR3 length equals 13 residues. The V segment lost 3 bases and the J segment 2 bases; nucleotides outside the gene matches: 4. The CDR3, as DNA: TGCAGTGCTAGGGGACAGAGTCCCTACGAGCAGTACTTC. It is translated as CSARGQSPYEQYF.

This clonotype was observed at least ten times. The chain uses TRBV12-3 or TRBV12-4 and TRBJ2-3; 8 bases line up with TRBD2. The CDR3 is 15 residues long. V lost 4 bases and J lost 3; bases outside the gene matches: 6. CDR3 loop: CASSSRGGSTDTQYF. Written as DNA, the CDR3 is TGTGCCAGCAGTTCTCGGGGGGGCTCGACAGATACGCAGTATTTT.

The rearrangement joins TRBV7-8 to TRBJ2-2; 8 nucleotides match TRBD2. Germline V lookup: CDR1 SGHVS, CDR2 FQNEAQ. Trimming cost V 1 base and J 4 bases; bases outside gene matches: 5. CDR3 length equals 16 residues. The CDR3 DNA sequence: TGTGCCAGCAGCTTAGTAGCGGGACCGACCACCGGGGAGCTGTTTTTT. As protein: CASSLVAGPTTGELFF.

The chain links TRBV5-1 to TRBJ2-1; D is unresolved. Per germline, CDR1 SGHRS and CDR2 YFSETQ. V was clipped by 5 bases and J by 0 bases, with 9 bases between them. This CDR3 has 14 residues. The chain's CDR3 is CASRPQSSYNEQFF. CDR3 nucleotide sequence: TGCGCCAGCAGGCCCCAGAGCTCCTACAATGAGCAGTTCTTC.

The chain combines TRBV20-1 with TRBJ2-3, with D hard to call. The CDR3 covers 12 residues. V was clipped by 6 bases and J by 2 bases, with 9 bases between them. CDR1 is DFQATT and CDR2 is SNEGSKA in the germline V gene (reference sequence). The chain's CDR3 is CSARAYTDTQYF. CDR3 coding DNA: TGCAGTGCCCGGGCCTACACAGATACGCAGTATTTT.

Many counts were recorded for this clonotype. This chain joins TRBV7-2 and TRBJ2-7, with D tentatively TRBD1 (6 bases). This CDR3 is built from 14 residues. V was trimmed by 3 bases and J by 2 bases, leaving 11 bases between them. The germline V gene encodes CDR1 SGHTA and CDR2 FQGNSA. The CDR3 region has the DNA TGTGCCAGCAGCTTGGGACACCCACCCTACGAGCAGTACTTC. Protein product: CASSLGHPPYEQYF.

The chain is built from TRBV20-1 and TRBJ2-3, with D perhaps TRBD1 (6 bases). The ends were cut back, 3 bases at V and 3 bases at J, with 7 bases in the middle. The CDR3 is 12 residues long. Germline values: CDR1 DFQATT, CDR2 SNEGSKA (reference sequence). CDR3 loop: CSARGATDTQYF. The CDR3 DNA reads TGCAGTGCTAGGGGGGCAACAGATACGCAGTATTTT.

This chain connects TRBV11-2 to TRBJ2-1; tentative D call: TRBD1 (6 bases). Germline lookup yields CDR1 SGHAT and CDR2 FQNNGV. The CDR3 covers 16 residues. Trimming took off 5 bases at V and 2 bases at J, with 16 bases between the two ends. Here the CDR3 DNA reads TGTGCCAGCAGCACTCGCGGACAGCGTACCTACAATGAGCAGTTCTTC. It yields the protein CASSTRGQRTYNEQFF.

CDR3 amino acids: CSARVPGVNEQFF. The CDR3 DNA is TGCAGTGCTAGAGTCCCGGGGGTCAATGAGCAGTTCTTC. The J gene is TRBJ2-1, the V gene TRBV20-1; a weak D match, TRBD2 (6 bases). This CDR3 spans 13 amino acids. CDR1 and CDR2 (germline): DFQATT, SNEGSKA (reference sequence). V was clipped by 1 base and J by 6 bases, with 10 bases between them.

V gene TRBV12-3 or TRBV12-4 combines with J gene TRBJ2-1, with 9 bases aligning to TRBD2. The ends lost 5 bases at V and 9 bases at J; junction bases unmatched: 17. The CDR3 loop spans 17 amino acids. The CDR3 bases are TGTGCCAGCAGTCCGATCAGGGGCGGGGGGGCTCTTGTTGAGCAGTTCTTC. Its protein product is CASSPIRGGGALVEQFF.

This clonotype was seen many times. The chain is built from TRBV29-1 and TRBJ2-5; TRBD1 or TRBD2 may be the D gene (6 bases each). Germline V lookup: CDR1 SQVTM, CDR2 ANQGSEA. CDR3 length: 13 amino acids. V lost 4 bases, J lost 5 bases, and 14 bases lay in between. The CDR3 protein is CSVVTGTGETQYF. The CDR3 coding sequence is TGCAGCGTTGTTACAGGGACTGGGGAGACCCAGTACTTC.

The chain uses TRBV5-1 and TRBJ2-3; tentatively, D is TRBD1 (5 bases). From germline, CDR1 is SGHRS and CDR2 YFSETQ. V shed 0 bases and J shed 2 bases, with 16 bases lying between them. The CDR3 runs 17 residues. The CDR3 nucleotides are TGCGCCAGCAGCTTGGCCAAAGGGGCAGGATACACAGATACGCAGTATTTT. Its protein product is CASSLAKGAGYTDTQYF.

This clonotype is a singleton in its sample. The gene calls are TRBV20-1 and TRBJ2-7; D gene unclear. The CDR3 is made up of 13 amino acids. Germline CDR1 is DFQATT and CDR2 is SNEGSKA (reference sequence). Trimming removed 3 bases from V and 6 bases from J, with 15 bases in between. The CDR3 DNA reads as TGCAGTGCTAGGGTGGGCTACAATAGCGAGCAGTACTTC. It encodes CSARVGYNSEQYF.

The sample holds a few counts of this clonotype. The chain employs TRBV6-1 and TRBJ1-1; D is unclear. V was clipped by 1 base and J by 5 bases, with 8 bases between them. CDR1 is MNHNS and CDR2 is SASEGT in the germline V gene. The CDR3 sequence is 13 residues long. The CDR3 here is CASSEGWVTEAFF. As DNA, the CDR3 is TGTGCCAGCAGTGAAGGATGGGTTACTGAAGCTTTCTTT.

This clonotype came up many times. The rearrangement uses TRBV5-1 and TRBJ2-2, with 8 nucleotides matching TRBD2. Looked up from germline, CDR1 is SGHRS and CDR2 is YFSETQ. The CDR3 contains 16 residues. The trim removed 0 bases at V and 7 bases at J, leaving 8 bases unmatched. The chain's CDR3 is CASSLETGGAVGELFF. As DNA, the CDR3 is TGCGCCAGCAGCTTGGAGACCGGGGGGGCCGTCGGGGAGCTGTTTTTT.